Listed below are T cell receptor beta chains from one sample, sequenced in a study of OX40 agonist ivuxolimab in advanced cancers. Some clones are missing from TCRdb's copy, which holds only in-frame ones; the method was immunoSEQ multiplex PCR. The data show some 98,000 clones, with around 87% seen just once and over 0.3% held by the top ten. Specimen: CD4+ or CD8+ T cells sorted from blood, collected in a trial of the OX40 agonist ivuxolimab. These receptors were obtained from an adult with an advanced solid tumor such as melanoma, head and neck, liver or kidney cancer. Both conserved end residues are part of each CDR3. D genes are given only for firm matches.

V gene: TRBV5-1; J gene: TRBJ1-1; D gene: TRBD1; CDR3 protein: CASSFLTGDTEAFF; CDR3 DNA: TGCGCCAGCAGCTTTTTGACAGGGGACACTGAAGCTTTCTTT
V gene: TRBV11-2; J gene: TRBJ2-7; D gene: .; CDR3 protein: CASSLTQAFYEQYF; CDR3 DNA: TGTGCCAGCAGCTTAACACAGGCCTTCTACGAGCAGTACTTC
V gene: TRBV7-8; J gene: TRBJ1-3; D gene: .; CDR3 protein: CASSLDRSGNTIYF; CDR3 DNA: TGTGCCAGCAGCTTAGACCGATCTGGAAACACCATATATTTT
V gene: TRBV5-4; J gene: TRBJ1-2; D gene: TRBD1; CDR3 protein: CASSLEAGGNYGYTF; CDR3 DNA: TGTGCCAGCAGCTTGGAGGCAGGGGGCAATTATGGCTACACCTTC
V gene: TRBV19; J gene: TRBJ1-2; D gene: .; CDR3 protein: CASTYDLNYGYTF; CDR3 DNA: TGTGCCAGTACTTATGACCTCAACTATGGCTACACCTTC
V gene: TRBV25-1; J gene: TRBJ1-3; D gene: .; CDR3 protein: CASSDSGDSGNTIYF; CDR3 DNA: TGTGCCAGCAGTGACTCCGGGGACTCTGGAAACACCATATATTTT
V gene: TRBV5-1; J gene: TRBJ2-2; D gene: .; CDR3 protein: CASSGGAPTHTGELFF; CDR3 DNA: TGCGCCAGCAGCGGGGGGGCGCCCACACACACCGGGGAGCTGTTTTTT
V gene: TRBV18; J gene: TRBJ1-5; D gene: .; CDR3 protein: CASSPNFRGDQPQHF; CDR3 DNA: TGTGCCAGCTCACCAAATTTCAGGGGCGATCAGCCCCAGCATTTT
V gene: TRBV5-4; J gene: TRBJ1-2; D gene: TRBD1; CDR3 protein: CASSGGQGYYGYTF; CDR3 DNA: TGTGCCAGCAGCGGGGGACAGGGATACTATGGCTACACCTTC
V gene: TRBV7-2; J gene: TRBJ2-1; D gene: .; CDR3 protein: CASSLDLGLDEQFF; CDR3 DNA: TGTGCCAGCAGCTTAGACTTGGGATTGGATGAGCAGTTCTTC
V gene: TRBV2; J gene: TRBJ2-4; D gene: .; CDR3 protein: CASSEEQGPKNIQYF; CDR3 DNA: TGTGCCAGCAGTGAGGAACAGGGCCCCAAAAACATTCAGTACTTC
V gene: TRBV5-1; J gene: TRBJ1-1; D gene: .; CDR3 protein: CASSPVRQMNTEAFF; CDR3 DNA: TGCGCCAGCAGCCCGGTTCGGCAGATGAACACTGAAGCTTTCTTT
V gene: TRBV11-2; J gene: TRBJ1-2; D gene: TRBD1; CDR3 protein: CASSLTAHRGSVSF; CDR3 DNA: TGTGCCAGCAGCTTGACCGCTCACAGGGGTAGCGTTAGCTTC